Listed below are T cell receptor beta chains from one sample, sequenced in a study of blood T cells in healthy people across ages. One entry per CDR3 protein results from TCRdb running MiXCR on the 5' RACE reads. The table includes around 1,600,000 distinct CDR3 sequences, about 42% detected once. The sequencing sample was made of blood. The source is a woman younger than 30 in good health. Each CDR3 is given with its conserved first and last residue. The order of the fields is clone size, V gene, CDR3 length, J gene, CDR3 protein. The size field is filled for only some rows; it gives once, few, many or a size class.

NA	TRBV20-1	13	TRBJ1-1	CSALDRVSTEAFF
NA	TRBV20-1	15	TRBJ1-5	CSARDPAGLNQPQHF
NA	TRBV27	13	TRBJ1-1	CASRQRGPTEAFF
many	TRBV7-2	14	TRBJ2-3	CASSLVASTDTQYF
NA	TRBV5-1	13	TRBJ2-7	CTSRATASYEQYF
NA	TRBV13	15	TRBJ2-1	CASSLVTGAYNEQFF
NA	TRBV10-3	13	TRBJ2-7	CAISPGTGGKQYF
NA	TRBV5-1	14	TRBJ2-1	CASSFNILDDEQFF
few	TRBV28	15	TRBJ2-1	CASSLPAVSRNEQFF
NA	TRBV29-1	13	TRBJ1-1	CSALQGAATEAFF
NA	TRBV29-1	13	TRBJ2-3	CSVRTGYRNTQYF
NA	TRBV29-1	14	TRBJ2-5	CSVEGRGVGETQYF
few	TRBV6-5	14	TRBJ1-1	CASSPLRGPTEAFF
NA	TRBV9	15	TRBJ2-3	CASTSSWTRGDAQYF
NA	TRBV15	17	TRBJ2-1	CATSRQTSGISYNEQFF
few	TRBV27	11	TRBJ1-1	CASSWGGEAFF
NA	TRBV29-1	14	TRBJ1-1	CSVEKGIQGSEAFF
NA	TRBV28	16	TRBJ2-1	CASRSTGTSATNEQFF
NA	TRBV6-6	8	TRBJ1-3	CAADTIYF
NA	TRBV7-2	15	TRBJ1-2	CASSSSGPSNYGYTF
few	TRBV5-1	17	TRBJ1-1	CASSLVKQNRGNTEAFF
NA	TRBV12-3/TRBV12-4	15	TRBJ2-5	CASSLGTKIQETQYF
NA	TRBV19	16	TRBJ2-1	CASSIGSGGSYNEQFF
NA	TRBV12-3/TRBV12-4	14	TRBJ2-1	CASSVRETAGEQFF
NA	TRBV20-1	16	TRBJ2-7	CSARDAAAGRYYEQYF
NA	TRBV10-3	15	TRBJ2-1	CPISESETPNNEQFF
NA	TRBV28	16	TRBJ2-7	CASSLTTWGRGYEQYF
NA	TRBV5-1	16	TRBJ1-1	CASSFQGGTMNTEAFF
few	TRBV12-3/TRBV12-4	16	TRBJ2-1	CASSLLGDSSPNEQFF
few	TRBV3-1	14	TRBJ2-7	CASSWTSGDYEQYF
NA	TRBV20-1	15	TRBJ1-2	CSARAAGRWNYGYTF
NA	TRBV20-1	15	TRBJ2-5	CSARKSAGGRNEQYF
NA	TRBV24-1	13	TRBJ1-1	CATSANGYTEAFF